A selection of T cell receptor beta chains follows, all from one sample in a study of shared clonotypes between healthy human individuals. The assay was immunoSEQ multiplex PCR, and TCRdb's table has in-frame clones only and misses some. The repertoire consists of 2 million to 3 million clones, with approximately 90% occurring once and the leading ten covering 0.11% to 0.15%. The sequenced sample consisted of naive CD4+ T cells sorted from blood. The receptors derive from a man aged 18 to 29 in good health. Each CDR3 is given with its conserved first and last residue. The order of the fields is clone size, D gene, J gene, V gene, CDR3 protein, CDR3 DNA. D genes are given only for firm matches. Clone size is stated in some rows and not others, as once, few, many or a class when expanded.

- - TRBJ1-5 TRBV6-1 CASSWRGLSNQPQHF TGTGCCAGCAGTTGGCGAGGGTTGAGCAATCAGCCCCAGCATTTT
- - TRBJ1-5 TRBV6-5 CASSRDYNSNQPQHF TGTGCCAGCAGCCGGGACTACAATAGCAATCAGCCCCAGCATTTT
few - TRBJ1-1 TRBV28 CASSRQVNTEAFF TGTGCCAGCAGTAGGCAGGTCAACACTGAAGCTTTCTTT
- - TRBJ1-2 TRBV5-1 CASSFRQRSYGYTF TGCGCCAGCAGCTTCCGACAGCGATCCTATGGCTACACCTTC
- - TRBJ1-5 TRBV4-1 CASSLLESQPQHF TGCGCCAGCAGCCTTTTGGAGAGTCAGCCCCAGCATTTT
once TRBD2 TRBJ2-3 TRBV19 CAVSLASGGAPADTQYF TGTGCCGTCTCCCTGGCTAGCGGGGGGGCCCCGGCAGATACGCAGTATTTT
- TRBD2 TRBJ2-1 TRBV27 CASSLGLAGGDEQFF TGTGCCAGCAGTTTAGGACTAGCGGGAGGTGATGAGCAGTTCTTC
- TRBD1 TRBJ1-2 TRBV9 CASSPAVTGVDGYTF TGTGCCAGCAGCCCCGCGGTGACAGGGGTCGACGGCTACACCTTC
- - TRBJ2-1 TRBV30 CAWSVLRNEQFF TGTGCCTGGAGTGTACTACGGAATGAGCAGTTCTTC
once TRBD1 TRBJ1-4 TRBV28 CASSLFEGAREKLFF TGTGCCAGCAGTTTATTTGAGGGGGCTCGGGAAAAACTGTTTTTT
- TRBD1 TRBJ1-5 TRBV5-1 CASSPGQGNQPQHF TGCGCCAGCAGCCCTGGACAGGGGAATCAGCCCCAGCATTTT
- - TRBJ1-5 TRBV7-2 CASSLVEGGNQPQHF TGTGCCAGCAGCTTAGTGGAGGGGGGGAATCAGCCCCAGCATTTT
- - TRBJ2-5 TRBV11-2 CASSLVERQETQYF TGTGCCAGCAGCTTAGTGGAGCGGCAAGAGACCCAGTACTTC
- - TRBJ2-1 TRBV10-2 CASSEPPHEQFF TGCGCCAGCAGTGAGCCCCCCCATGAGCAGTTCTTC
- TRBD1 TRBJ1-2 TRBV18 CASSTGQGGYTF TGTGCCAGCTCAACTGGACAGGGGGGCTACACCTTC
- TRBD2 TRBJ2-1 TRBV7-6 CASSQDRLAGRNEQFF TGTGCCAGCAGCCAAGATCGCCTAGCGGGCCGCAATGAGCAGTTCTTC
- - TRBJ2-1 TRBV15 CATSRDPSSYNEQFF TGTGCCACCAGCAGAGATCCGAGCTCCTACAATGAGCAGTTCTTC
- TRBD1 TRBJ1-3 TRBV2 CASSGDRGPGNTIYF TGTGCCAGCAGTGGGGACAGGGGGCCTGGAAACACCATATATTTT
- - TRBJ1-1 TRBV15 CATSRLGQTNTEAFF TGTGCCACCAGCAGACTAGGACAGACGAACACTGAAGCTTTCTTT
- TRBD1 TRBJ1-3 TRBV5-6 CASSLGGQRAGNTIYF TGTGCCAGCAGCTTGGGGGGACAGAGGGCTGGAAACACCATATATTTT
- - TRBJ1-6 TRBV7-2 CASSLQGNIASPLHF TGTGCCAGCAGTCTTCAGGGGAATATTGCTTCACCCCTCCACTTT
- - TRBJ1-2 TRBV2 CASSEALRGYGYTF TGTGCCAGCAGTGAAGCGCTTCGGGGCTATGGCTACACCTTC
- TRBD2 TRBJ2-3 TRBV4-3 CASSLGGSGASDTQYF TGCGCCAGCAGCCTAGGCGGGAGCGGGGCCTCAGATACGCAGTATTTT
- - TRBJ1-1 TRBV18 CASSPPSGVNTEAFF TGTGCCAGCTCACCACCGTCAGGGGTGAACACTGAAGCTTTCTTT
once TRBD1 TRBJ2-7 TRBV2 CASREATGPNPYEQYF TGTGCCAGCAGGGAAGCGACAGGGCCGAACCCCTACGAGCAGTACTTC
- - TRBJ1-1 TRBV6-6 CASSYSGGGFAEAFF TGTGCCAGCAGTTACTCGGGTGGGGGTTTTGCTGAAGCTTTCTTT
- - TRBJ1-5 TRBV6-1 CASSELTPASNQPQHF TGTGCCAGCAGTGAATTGACCCCAGCAAGCAATCAGCCCCAGCATTTT
- - TRBJ2-7 TRBV19 CASSLGLYYEQYF TGTGCCAGTAGCCTGGGACTCTACTACGAGCAGTACTTC
- - TRBJ2-7 TRBV19 CASSTGQLSYEQYF TGTGCCAGTAGTACAGGACAGTTATCCTACGAGCAGTACTTC
- - TRBJ2-7 TRBV7-9 CASSLGGQGNYEQYF TGTGCCAGCAGCTTAGGGGGTCAGGGGAACTACGAGCAGTACTTC
- TRBD1 TRBJ1-2 TRBV30 CAWSPPGQANYGYTF TGTGCCTGGAGTCCACCGGGACAGGCTAACTATGGCTACACCTTC
- TRBD2 TRBJ2-3 TRBV18 CASSLGTSPDTQYF TGTGCCAGCTCACTGGGGACTAGCCCAGATACGCAGTATTTT
- - TRBJ1-5 TRBV23-1 CASSQSPRGANQPQHF TGCGCCAGCAGTCAATCGCCCCGCGGGGCCAATCAGCCCCAGCATTTT
- - TRBJ1-1 TRBV14 CASSQEVLRRGMNTEAFF TGTGCCAGCAGCCAAGAAGTCCTCAGGAGAGGGATGAACACTGAAGCTTTCTTT
- TRBD1 TRBJ1-5 TRBV4-3 CASSPGGHQPQHF TGCGCCAGCAGCCCAGGGGGTCACCAGCCCCAGCATTTT
- - TRBJ2-6 TRBV9 CASSPQGVTGANVLTF TGTGCCAGCAGCCCCCAAGGTGTTACCGGGGCCAACGTCCTGACTTTC
once - TRBJ2-5 TRBV7-2 CASSLAVGGGETQYF TGTGCCAGCAGCTTAGCGGTGGGGGGTGGTGAGACCCAGTACTTC
- TRBD1 TRBJ2-3 TRBV19 CASSDRGRTDTQYF TGTGCCAGTAGTGACAGGGGGCGCACAGATACGCAGTATTTT
few - TRBJ1-1 TRBV5-6 CASSLRSENTEAFF TGTGCCAGCAGCTTGAGATCAGAGAACACTGAAGCTTTCTTT
- - TRBJ1-5 TRBV6-6 CASSYSIEAQHF TGTGCCAGCAGTTACTCGATAGAGGCTCAGCATTTT
- - TRBJ2-3 TRBV29-1 CSVRGTVTDTQYF TGCAGCGTGCGGGGGACAGTTACAGATACGCAGTATTTT
- - TRBJ1-3 TRBV4-1 CASSQSSGNTIYF TGCGCCAGCAGCCAATCGTCGGGAAACACCATATATTTT
- TRBD2 TRBJ2-5 TRBV5-4 CASSSGLAGNKETQYF TGTGCCAGCAGCTCAGGACTAGCGGGCAATAAAGAGACCCAGTACTTC
- - TRBJ2-1 TRBV7-3 CASSLSGMTSYEQFF TGTGCCAGCAGCTTATCGGGTATGACGAGTTATGAGCAGTTCTTC
- - TRBJ1-5 TRBV18 CASSERGQPQHF TGTGCCAGCTCGGAGCGAGGTCAGCCCCAGCATTTT
once TRBD2 TRBJ2-1 TRBV5-5 CASSGRGGEYNEQFF TGTGCCAGCAGCGGACGGGGGGGCGAGTACAATGAGCAGTTCTTC
- - TRBJ1-6 TRBV6-5 CASSYSRRQDSPLHF TGTGCCAGCAGTTACTCCAGGCGGCAGGATTCACCCCTCCACTTT
once TRBD2 TRBJ2-5 TRBV28 CASRASGGYQETQYF TGTGCCAGCAGAGCTAGCGGGGGGTACCAAGAGACCCAGTACTTC
once - TRBJ1-1 TRBV6-1 CASTASPNTEAFF TGTGCCAGCACCGCCAGCCCGAACACTGAAGCTTTCTTT
- - TRBJ1-1 TRBV18 CASSSQPVTEAFF TGTGCCAGCTCATCTCAACCCGTCACTGAAGCTTTCTTT
- TRBD1 TRBJ1-2 TRBV7-9 CASSPGQGVYGYTF TGTGCCAGCAGCCCCGGACAGGGGGTTTATGGCTACACCTTC
- - TRBJ1-1 TRBV2 CASKGQINTEAFF TGTGCCAGCAAGGGACAAATAAACACTGAAGCTTTCTTT
- TRBD2 TRBJ2-3 TRBV6-1 CASSETSGRKKATDTQYF TGTGCCAGCAGTGAAACTAGCGGGAGAAAAAAGGCCACAGATACGCAGTATTTT
- TRBD2 TRBJ2-2 TRBV18 CASSPLAGDGELFF TGTGCCAGCTCACCCCTAGCGGGAGACGGGGAGCTGTTTTTT
- TRBD2 TRBJ2-1 TRBV5-1 CASSLRSSGFGNEQFF TGCGCCAGCAGCTTGCGGTCTAGCGGTTTCGGGAATGAGCAGTTCTTC